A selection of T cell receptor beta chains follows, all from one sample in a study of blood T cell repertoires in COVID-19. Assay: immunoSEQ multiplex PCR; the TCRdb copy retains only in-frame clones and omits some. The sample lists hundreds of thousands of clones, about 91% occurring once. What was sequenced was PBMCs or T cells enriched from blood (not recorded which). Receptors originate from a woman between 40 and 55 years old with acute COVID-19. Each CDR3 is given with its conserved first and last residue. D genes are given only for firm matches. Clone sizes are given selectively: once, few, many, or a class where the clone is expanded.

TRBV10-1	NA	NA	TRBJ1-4	TGCGCCAGCAGTGGAGGCGAGGGTTTTAAAGAAAAACTGTTTTTT	CASSGGEGFKEKLFF
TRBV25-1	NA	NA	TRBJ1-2	TGTGCCAGCAGTGAATCTTTCGGGGTTCGGGAGGTTGGAGATGGCTACACCTTC	CASSESFGVREVGDGYTF
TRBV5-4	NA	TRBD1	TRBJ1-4	TGTGCCAGCAGCTGGACAGGGGACGAAAAACTGTTTTTT	CASSWTGDEKLFF
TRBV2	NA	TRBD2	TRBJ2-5	TGTGCCAGCAGCGGACTAGCGGAAGGTGGAGAGACCCAGTACTTC	CASSGLAEGGETQYF
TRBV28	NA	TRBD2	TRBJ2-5	TGTGCCAGCAGTTACCTAGCGGGAGGAGGAGAGACCCAGTACTTC	CASSYLAGGGETQYF
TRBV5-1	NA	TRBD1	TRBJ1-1	TGCGCCAGCAGCTCCGGACAGGGAAGCACTGAAGCTTTCTTT	CASSSGQGSTEAFF
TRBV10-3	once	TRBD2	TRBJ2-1	TGTGCCACGTACCACGAAGCGGGAAATGAGCAGTTCTTC	CATYHEAGNEQFF
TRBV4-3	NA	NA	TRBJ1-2	TGCGCCAGCAGCCTTTATAACTATGGCTACACCTTC	CASSLYNYGYTF
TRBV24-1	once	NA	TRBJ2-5	TGTGCCACCAGTGATGAGGACAGTCAACTGTACCAAGAGACCCAGTACTTC	CATSDEDSQLYQETQYF
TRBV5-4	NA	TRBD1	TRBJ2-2	TGTGCCAGCAGCTTTTGGGACAGGGAGATTGCCGGGGAGCTGTTTTTT	CASSFWDREIAGELFF
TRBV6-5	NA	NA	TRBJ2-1	TGTGCCAGTGGGCGGGCCCATGACTCCTACAATGAGCAGTTCTTC	CASGRAHDSYNEQFF
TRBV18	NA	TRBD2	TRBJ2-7	TGTGCCAGCTCACCACAGGGAGGGACCTACGAGCAGTACTTC	CASSPQGGTYEQYF
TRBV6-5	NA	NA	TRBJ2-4	TGTGCCAGCAGGCCGGGACATGTTAAGAACATTCAGTACTTC	CASRPGHVKNIQYF
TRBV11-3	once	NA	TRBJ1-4	TGTGCCAGCAGCCCCCGACAGGATAATGAAAAACTGTTTTTT	CASSPRQDNEKLFF
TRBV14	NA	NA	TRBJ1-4	TGTGCCAGCAGCTTATACGTCGGGCAGGGTAATGAAAAACTGTTTTTT	CASSLYVGQGNEKLFF
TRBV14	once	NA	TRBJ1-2	TGTGCCAGCAGCCAAGTAACAGCCAACTATGGCTACACCTTC	CASSQVTANYGYTF
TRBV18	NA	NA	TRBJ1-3	TGTGCCAGCCTCGACAGTCGGGGAAACACCATATATTTT	CASLDSRGNTIYF
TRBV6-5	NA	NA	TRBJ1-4	TGTGCCAGCAGTTCTTACTTGGGAGCCACTAATGAAAAACTGTTTTTT	CASSSYLGATNEKLFF
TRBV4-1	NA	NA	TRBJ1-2	TGCGCCAGCAGCCAAGTCTTCGGGACTGCTAACTATGGCTACACCTTC	CASSQVFGTANYGYTF
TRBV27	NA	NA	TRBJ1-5	TGTGCCAGCAGTTTAGCGGGGTTTAGCAATCAGCCCCAGCATTTT	CASSLAGFSNQPQHF
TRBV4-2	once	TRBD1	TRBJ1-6	TGTGCCAGCAGCCAAGATGCCAGGGGGCCTTCACCCCTCCACTTT	CASSQDARGPSPLHF
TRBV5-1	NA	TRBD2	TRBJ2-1	TGCGCCAGCAGCTTGGATTTGACAGTAGCGGGATTGTTAAATGAGCAGTTCTTC	CASSLDLTVAGLLNEQFF
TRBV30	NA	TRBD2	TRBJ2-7	TGTGCCTTCACTAGCGGGGTGTACGAGCAGTACTTC	CAFTSGVYEQYF
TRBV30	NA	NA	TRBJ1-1	TGTGCCTGGAAAAACAGGGAGATATCTGAAGCTTTCTTT	CAWKNREISEAFF
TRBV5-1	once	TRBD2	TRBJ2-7	TGCGCCAGCAGCTCGACTAGCGGGATAATTACCCCCTACGAGCAGTACTTC	CASSSTSGIITPYEQYF
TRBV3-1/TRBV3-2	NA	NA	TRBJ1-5	TGTGCCAGCAGAGGGCGCGGGGGCCCCCAGCATTTT	CASRGRGGPQHF
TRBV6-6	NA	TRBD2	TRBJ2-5	TGTGCCAGCAGTTTCCACTTAGCGGGAGGTGGTGAGACCCAGTACTTC	CASSFHLAGGGETQYF
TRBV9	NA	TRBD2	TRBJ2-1	TGTGCCAGCAGCGCGAAACTAGCGGGGGGATACAATGAGCAGTTCTTC	CASSAKLAGGYNEQFF
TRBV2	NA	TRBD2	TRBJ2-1	TGTGCCAGCAGGAGGGCTAGCGGAAACTACAATGAGCAGTTCTTC	CASRRASGNYNEQFF
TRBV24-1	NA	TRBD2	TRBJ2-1	TGTGCCACCAGTGACTACAGCGGGAGCCGATCAAATGAGCAGTTCTTC	CATSDYSGSRSNEQFF
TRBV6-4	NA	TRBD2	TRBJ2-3	TGTGCCAGCAGTGCGCTAGCGGGAGTCTCAGATACGCAGTATTTT	CASSALAGVSDTQYF
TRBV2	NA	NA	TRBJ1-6	TGTGCCAGCAGTGAACCAGGGTACAATTCACCCCTCCACTTT	CASSEPGYNSPLHF
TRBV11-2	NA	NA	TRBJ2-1	TGTGCCAGCAGCTTAGAGTTTTGGCAGGGTACTGAGCAGTTCTTC	CASSLEFWQGTEQFF
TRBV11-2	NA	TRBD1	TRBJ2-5	TGTGCCAGCACCCGGACAGGGGGACAAGAGACCCAGTACTTC	CASTRTGGQETQYF
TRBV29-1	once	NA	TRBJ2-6	TGCAGCGTTGAAGATTTCGGGGTACTAGGGGCCAACGTCCTGACTTTC	CSVEDFGVLGANVLTF
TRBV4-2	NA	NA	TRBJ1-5	TGTGCCAGCAGCCAAGATGTCGGGTTTAGCAATCAGCCCCAGCATTTT	CASSQDVGFSNQPQHF
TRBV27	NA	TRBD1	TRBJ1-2	TGTGCCAGCAGTAGGACAGGGGTCTCGATCGGCTACACCTTC	CASSRTGVSIGYTF
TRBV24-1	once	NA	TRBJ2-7	TGTGCCACCAGTGAGGAGGGCCCAAGCTTCGAGCAGTACTTC	CATSEEGPSFEQYF
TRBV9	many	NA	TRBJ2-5	TGTGCCAGCAGCGTAGATAGCGGACAGACCCAGTACTTC	CASSVDSGQTQYF
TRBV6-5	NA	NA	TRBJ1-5	TGTGCCATCTCCTGGGGCAGGGCGGAAAATCAGCCCCAGCATTTT	CAISWGRAENQPQHF
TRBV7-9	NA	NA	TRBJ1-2	TGTGCCAGCAGCTTAGCGGCAGGGTTCAACTATGGCTACACCTTC	CASSLAAGFNYGYTF
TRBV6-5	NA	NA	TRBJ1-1	TGTGCCAGCAGTTACAGCGGTGTGAACACTGAAGCTTTCTTT	CASSYSGVNTEAFF
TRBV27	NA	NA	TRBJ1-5	TGTGCCAGCAGTTTACAGGGCAATCAGCCCCAGCATTTT	CASSLQGNQPQHF
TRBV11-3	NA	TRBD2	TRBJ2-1	TGTGCCAGCAGCTCACGGACTAGCGGGAGGCCCTATGAGCAGTTCTTC	CASSSRTSGRPYEQFF
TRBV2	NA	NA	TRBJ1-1	TGTGCCAGCAGCTCACTCGGGGGGGCTGAAGCTTTCTTT	CASSSLGGAEAFF
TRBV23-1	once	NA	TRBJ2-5	TGCGCCAGCAGTCTATTTCGGGAGACCCAGTACTTC	CASSLFRETQYF
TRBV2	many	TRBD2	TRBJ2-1	TGTGCCAGCAGACGTAGCGGGGGCTCCTACAATGAGCAGTTCTTC	CASRRSGGSYNEQFF
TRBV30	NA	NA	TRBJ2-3	TGTGCCTGGACCCTGGGGCAGATCACAGATACGCAGTATTTT	CAWTLGQITDTQYF